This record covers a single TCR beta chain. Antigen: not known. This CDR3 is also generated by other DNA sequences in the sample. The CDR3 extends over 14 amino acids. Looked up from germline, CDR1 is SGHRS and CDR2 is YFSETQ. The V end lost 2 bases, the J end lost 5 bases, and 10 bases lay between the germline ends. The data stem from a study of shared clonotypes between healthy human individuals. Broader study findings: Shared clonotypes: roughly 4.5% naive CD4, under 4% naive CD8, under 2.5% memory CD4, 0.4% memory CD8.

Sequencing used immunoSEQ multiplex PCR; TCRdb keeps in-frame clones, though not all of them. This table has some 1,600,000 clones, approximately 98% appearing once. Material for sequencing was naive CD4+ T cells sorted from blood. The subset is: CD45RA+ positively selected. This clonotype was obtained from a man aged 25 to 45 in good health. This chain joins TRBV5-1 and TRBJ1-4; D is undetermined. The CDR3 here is CASSLAQVNEKLFF. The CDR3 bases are TGCGCCAGCAGCTTAGCGCAAGTCAATGAAAAACTGTTTTTT. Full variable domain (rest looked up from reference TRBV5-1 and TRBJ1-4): KAGVTQTPRYLIKTRGQQVTLSCSPISGHRSVSWYQQTPGQGLQFLFEYFSETQRNKGNFPGRFSGRQFSNSRSEMNVSTLELGDSALYLCASSLAQVNEKLFFGSGTQLSVL.